This paragraph reports one T cell receptor (beta chain). Its antigen is not identified. This sample was taken from a study of CD8 T cells in ankylosing spondylitis. TCRdb reprocessed the 5' RACE reads via MiXCR and lists one record per CDR3 protein. Of roughly 440,000 distinct CDR3 sequences listed, roughly 18% were seen once; the top ten hold around 0.92%. The study, taken as a whole, reports: Seemingly distinctive of ankylosing spondylitis blood was a TCR beta motif formed by eight highly homologous variants.

There are 14 residues in the CDR3. Per the germline V gene, CDR1 is SGHRS and CDR2 is YFSETQ. V lost 5 bases to trimming and J lost 9 bases, with 20 bases between them. The sequence came from a male donor with ankylosing spondylitis. This chain joins TRBV5-1 and TRBJ2-5, with D possibly being TRBD1 or TRBD2 (5 bases each). Sequencing was carried out using blood, either unsorted or a sorted T cell fraction (not recorded which). CDR3 DNA: TGCGCCAGCAGTACGTCCGGGACGCCGGTTCCCCAGTACTTC. Translation: CASSTSGTPVPQYF.